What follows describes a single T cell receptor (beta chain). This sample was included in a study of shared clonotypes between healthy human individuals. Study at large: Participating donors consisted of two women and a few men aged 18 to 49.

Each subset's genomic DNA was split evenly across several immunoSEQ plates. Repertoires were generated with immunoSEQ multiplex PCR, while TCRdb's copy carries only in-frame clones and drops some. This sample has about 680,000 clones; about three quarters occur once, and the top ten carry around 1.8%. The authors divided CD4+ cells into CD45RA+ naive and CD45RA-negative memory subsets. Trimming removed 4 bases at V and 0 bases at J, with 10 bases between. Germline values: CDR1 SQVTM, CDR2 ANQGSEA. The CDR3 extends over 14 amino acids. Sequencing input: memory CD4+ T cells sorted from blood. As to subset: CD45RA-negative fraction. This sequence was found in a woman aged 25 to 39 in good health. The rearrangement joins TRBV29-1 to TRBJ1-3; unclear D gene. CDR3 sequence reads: CSVGATTSGNTIYF. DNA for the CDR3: TGCAGCGTTGGGGCCACCACCTCTGGAAACACCATATATTTT.